Listed below are T cell receptor beta chains from one sample, sequenced in a study of T cells in localized non-small cell lung cancer. Sequencing used immunoSEQ multiplex PCR; TCRdb keeps in-frame clones, though not all of them. The data contain over 1,500 clones, 25% to 30% of them singletons. The source was lung tumor tissue, collected before any cancer treatment. These receptors all come from a woman aged 35-70 years with stage I lung adenocarcinoma. The CDR3 runs from the conserved cysteine through the conserved F or W. A D gene is named only where the DNA matches it firmly. Not every row has a clone size; where given, it reads once, few, many or a size class.

j_call clone_size d_call v_call cdr3_nt cdr3_aa
TRBJ2-2 few TRBD2 TRBV6-8 TGTGCCAGCAGTTACTCGGGACTAGCGGTAACCGGGGAGCTGTTTTTT CASSYSGLAVTGELFF
TRBJ1-1 few NA TRBV19 TGTGCCAGTAGTTTCAGGGGCTGGACTGAAGCTTTCTTT CASSFRGWTEAFF
TRBJ2-1 NA TRBD1 TRBV6-8 TGTGCCAGCGGGACAGGGGAGGAGGGACTTCCCTGGGATGAGCAGTTCTTC CASGTGEEGLPWDEQFF
TRBJ2-6 NA TRBD1 TRBV9 TGTGCCAGCAGCGTAGGGGACAGGGCACGTAATGACAGGGCCAACGTCCTGACTTTC CASSVGDRARNDRANVLTF
TRBJ1-1 few TRBD1 TRBV15 TGTGCCACCAGCAGAGGAGGCAGGGGGCGAAACACTGAAGCTTTCTTT CATSRGGRGRNTEAFF
TRBJ2-3 medium-sized TRBD2 TRBV11-3 TGTGCCAGCAGCCAGGATTTTCTTAGCGGCGGGGGGGGTACGCAGTATTTT CASSQDFLSGGGGTQYF
TRBJ2-3 NA TRBD2 TRBV19 TGTGCCAGTAGTAGGAGGGCGGGAGGAGGGCAAGATACGCAGTATTTT CASSRRAGGGQDTQYF
TRBJ1-1 NA TRBD1 TRBV11-3 TGTGCCAGCAGCTTTAGGGGGACAGGGCTCAGGGAAGCTTTCTTT CASSFRGTGLREAFF
TRBJ2-3 NA NA TRBV29-1 TGCAGTACCCAGTCTAGCACAGATACGCAGTATTTT CSTQSSTDTQYF
TRBJ1-2 NA NA TRBV12-5 TGTGCTAGTGGTTTGGGGGGACCGTTGGACTATGGCTACACCTTC CASGLGGPLDYGYTF
TRBJ1-2 few TRBD1 TRBV5-1 TGCGCCAGCAGCGGGGGACAGGGGGCGTATGGCTACACCTTC CASSGGQGAYGYTF
TRBJ1-2 NA NA TRBV11-3 TGTGCCAGCAGCTTAGGAAACACATTTAACTATGGCTACACCTTC CASSLGNTFNYGYTF
TRBJ2-1 few TRBD2 TRBV6-8 TGTGCCAGCAGTTACGTATTTGGGGGCGGGACTAGCACCAACAATGAGCAGTTCTTC CASSYVFGGGTSTNNEQFF
TRBJ1-4 NA NA TRBV12-5 TGTGCCAGCACCTGGCGCGGGTACTTCAATGAAAAACTGTTTTTT CASTWRGYFNEKLFF
TRBJ1-3 medium-sized NA TRBV11-3 TGTGCCAGCAGCTTGTGGGGGCTCTCTGGAAACACCATATATTTT CASSLWGLSGNTIYF
TRBJ2-1 few NA TRBV9 TGTGCCAGCAATAGTGCTGGTACGTCCTACAATGAGCAGTTCTTC CASNSAGTSYNEQFF
TRBJ2-7 NA NA TRBV4-1 TGCGCCAGCAGCCAACGGACGGGCGAGCAGTACTTC CASSQRTGEQYF
TRBJ1-1 NA NA TRBV11-3 TGTGCCAGCAGCGCCCGGGACGGGAGATCCATGAACACTGAAGCTTTCTTT CASSARDGRSMNTEAFF
TRBJ2-7 NA TRBD2 TRBV5-1 TGCGCCAGCAGCCCGACTAGCGGGGACTACGAGCAGTACTTC CASSPTSGDYEQYF
TRBJ1-6 NA NA TRBV6-8 TGTGCCAGCAGCTTGCAAGGGGGTAAGAATTCACCCCTCCACTTT CASSLQGGKNSPLHF
TRBJ1-2 medium-sized NA TRBV11-3 TGTGCCAGCAGCTTAGTGGACCTAGCTAACTATGGCTACACCTTC CASSLVDLANYGYTF
TRBJ1-2 medium-sized TRBD1 TRBV28 TGTGCCAGCAAGATCGGCAGGGGGCCAGGGTATGGCTACACCTTC CASKIGRGPGYGYTF
TRBJ2-7 few TRBD2 TRBV15 TGTGCCACCAGCGGAGGACTAGCGGTTGGGTACGAGCAGTACTTC CATSGGLAVGYEQYF
TRBJ2-7 NA TRBD2 TRBV29-1 TGCAGCGTTGGGGAGCGGGAGGGCCTGGAGCAGTACTTC CSVGEREGLEQYF
TRBJ2-5 few NA TRBV25-1 TGTGCCAGCAGTGAATGGAGGGAAGAGACCCAGTACTTC CASSEWREETQYF
TRBJ1-4 NA NA TRBV6-8 TGTGCCAGCAGCCTCGACCGGGACATCGGTGAAAAACTGTTTTTT CASSLDRDIGEKLFF
TRBJ2-2 few NA TRBV6-8 TGTGCCAGCAGTTACGGCATGGACCACACCGGGGAGCTGTTTTTT CASSYGMDHTGELFF
TRBJ2-2 few TRBD2 TRBV15 TGTGCCACCAGCAGAGATTACGCGGGAGGGGACACCGGGGAGCTGTTTTTT CATSRDYAGGDTGELFF
TRBJ2-7 NA TRBD1 TRBV11-3 TGTGCCAGCAGCCGGGCCGGGACAGCCTACGAGCAGTACTTC CASSRAGTAYEQYF
TRBJ2-7 NA TRBD1 TRBV28 TGTGCCAGCAGTCCTTGGACAGGCATAAGGGGGCAGTACTTC CASSPWTGIRGQYF
TRBJ1-1 medium-sized NA TRBV11-3 TGTGCCAGCAGGTTACAGATAATGAACACTGAAGCTTTCTTT CASRLQIMNTEAFF
TRBJ2-7 large NA TRBV19 TGTGCCAGTACCCCCGGGGGATTAAACGAGCAGTACTTC CASTPGGLNEQYF
TRBJ2-7 medium-sized TRBD1 TRBV9 TGTGCCAGCAGACGACAGGGTTCCTACGAGCAGTACTTC CASRRQGSYEQYF
TRBJ2-1 NA NA TRBV15 TGTGCCACCAGCCAGCCACAGGCCTTTAGGGAGCAGTTCTTC CATSQPQAFREQFF
TRBJ2-7 few NA TRBV30 TGTGCCTGGAGCGGAGCGAATGTTTTGATGGAGCAGTACTTC CAWSGANVLMEQYF
TRBJ2-1 few TRBD2 TRBV6-8 TGTGCCAGCAGTTCATGGGTGGCGGGGGGAGGCTACAATGAGCAGTTCTTC CASSSWVAGGGYNEQFF
TRBJ1-5 few NA TRBV6-8 TGTGCCAGCAGCCATTACAGGTTTGAGCCCCAGCATTTT CASSHYRFEPQHF
TRBJ1-5 few TRBD1 TRBV6-7 TGTGCCACCGGGGACAGTCAGCCCCAGCATTTT CATGDSQPQHF
TRBJ2-7 NA NA TRBV30 TGTGCCTGGAGTGTATTAACAGGGTCCTACGAGCAGTACTTC CAWSVLTGSYEQYF
TRBJ1-5 NA NA TRBV19 TGTGCCAGTAGTATTGGGTGGGGAAGCAATCAGCCCCAGCATTTT CASSIGWGSNQPQHF
TRBJ2-2 few NA TRBV7-6 TGTGCCAGCAGCTGGGGGACCAACACCGGGGAGCTGTTTTTT CASSWGTNTGELFF
TRBJ1-1 NA NA TRBV9 TGTGCCAGCAGCGTAAATGACGGAGAAGCTTTCTTT CASSVNDGEAFF
TRBJ2-5 NA NA TRBV30 TGTGCCTGGAACCGCCAGACCCAAGAGACCCAGTACTTC CAWNRQTQETQYF
TRBJ1-4 few TRBD1 TRBV18 TGTGCCAGCTCATCGACACAGGGGAATAATGAAAAACTGTTTTTT CASSSTQGNNEKLFF
TRBJ1-5 NA TRBD1 TRBV28 TGTGCCAGCAGTTTGGGAGGGGGCGGAAAGCCCCAGCATTTT CASSLGGGGKPQHF
TRBJ1-2 NA TRBD1 TRBV18 TGTGCCAGCTCACCCGGGACAGGGGACTATGGCTACACCTTC CASSPGTGDYGYTF
TRBJ2-4 NA TRBD1 TRBV5-1 TGCGCCAGCAGCTTGGTGGGACAGGGTTTCGGAAACATTCAGTACTTC CASSLVGQGFGNIQYF